The clone carrying this T cell receptor beta chain was seen more than once but under ten times. The antigen is unknown. The CDR3 consists of 16 residues. J was trimmed by 2 bases and V by 7 bases; bases with no gene match: 7. This specimen comes from a study of T cells after yellow fever vaccination. Overall study context: For low cell numbers, libraries were made with SMART-Seq v4 Ultra Low Input.

Findings and limits, study-wide: Only a small proportion of the clonotypes turned up in both the CD4 and the CD8 compartments, likely arising from convergent recombination. Subsequent booster samples again held most clones from primary vaccination (just under 98% CD4, over 80% CD8). Weaker overall, the secondary response nonetheless peaked faster (day 5 versus 15).

TCRdb reprocessed the 5' RACE reads with MiXCR, giving one entry per CDR3 protein. In the table there are under 700,000 distinct CDR3 sequences, about a sixth of which are singletons. The specimen comprised PBMCs, sampled less than 6 days after the first yellow fever vaccination. The chain joins TRBV12-3 or TRBV12-4 to TRBJ2-3, with 12 bases aligning to TRBD2. This receptor was taken from a man aged 18 to 29 who received the YFV17D yellow fever vaccine. Written as DNA, the CDR3 is TGTGCCAGCAATTCCAGACTAGCGGGGGTCACAGATACGCAGTATTTT. Translating it yields CASNSRLAGVTDTQYF.